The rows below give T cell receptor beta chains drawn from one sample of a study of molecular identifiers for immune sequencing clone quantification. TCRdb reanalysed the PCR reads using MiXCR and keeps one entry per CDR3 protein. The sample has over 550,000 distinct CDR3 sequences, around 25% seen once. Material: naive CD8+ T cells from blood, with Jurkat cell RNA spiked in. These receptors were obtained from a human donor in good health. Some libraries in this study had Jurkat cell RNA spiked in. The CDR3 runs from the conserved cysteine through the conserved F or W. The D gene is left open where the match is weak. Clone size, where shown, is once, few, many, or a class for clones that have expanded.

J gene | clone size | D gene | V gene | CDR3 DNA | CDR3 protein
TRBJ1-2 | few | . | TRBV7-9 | TGTGCCAGCAGCAGCTCAGAGAGAAACTATGGCTACACCTTC | CASSSSERNYGYTF
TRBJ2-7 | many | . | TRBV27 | TGTGCCAGCAGTTACGGAGGTCTCAGCTCCTACGAGCAGTACTTC | CASSYGGLSSYEQYF
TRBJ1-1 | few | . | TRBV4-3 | TGCGCCAGCAGCCACGGGGAAACAGAAGCTTTCTTT | CASSHGETEAFF
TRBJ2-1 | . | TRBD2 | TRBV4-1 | TGCGCCAGCAGCCAGGGACTAGCGGGGGCTGATGAGCAGTTCTTC | CASSQGLAGADEQFF
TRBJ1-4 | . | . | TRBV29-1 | TGCAGCGTTGAAGATCCACTGGCGCCCGACGGTGAAAAACTGTTTTTT | CSVEDPLAPDGEKLFF
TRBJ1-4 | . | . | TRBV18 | TGTGCCAGCTCACCGGGGGTGGCAGATCAGGAAAAACTGTTTTTT | CASSPGVADQEKLFF
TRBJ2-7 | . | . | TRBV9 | TGTGCCAGCAGCGGCCGGGACGGAAGTGACGAGCAGTACTTC | CASSGRDGSDEQYF
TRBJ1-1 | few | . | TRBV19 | TGTGCCAGTATTAGCTTATGGAACACTGAAGCTTTCTTT | CASISLWNTEAFF
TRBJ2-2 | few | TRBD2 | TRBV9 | TGTGCCAGCAGCCCAAAAGGACTAGCGGGACAACTGCGGGCCACCGGGGAGCTGTTTTTT | CASSPKGLAGQLRATGELFF
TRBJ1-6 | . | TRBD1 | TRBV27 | TGTGCCAGCAGTTTGGCTCCGAGGGACAGATATAATTCACCCCTCCACTTT | CASSLAPRDRYNSPLHF
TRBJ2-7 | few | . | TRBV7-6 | TGTGCCAGCAGCCCATCCCCCGAGGACGAGCAGTACTTC | CASSPSPEDEQYF
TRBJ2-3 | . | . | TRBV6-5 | TGTGCCAGCAGTTCCCTCGGCCGTCTGGATACGCAGTATTTT | CASSSLGRLDTQYF
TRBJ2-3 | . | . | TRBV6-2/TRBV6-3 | TGTGCCAGCAGGACGGACGGGAGCACAGATACGCAGTATTTT | CASRTDGSTDTQYF
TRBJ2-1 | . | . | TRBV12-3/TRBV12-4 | TGTGCCAGCAGTTTACAAAGCCCCCTTAGCTCCTACAATGAGCAGTTCTTC | CASSLQSPLSSYNEQFF
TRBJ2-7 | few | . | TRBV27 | TGTGCCAGCAACCCCGGGACGCCCTACGAGCAGTACTTC | CASNPGTPYEQYF
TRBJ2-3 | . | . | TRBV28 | TGTGCCAGCACCCCATGGGGGTCCCTTGGTAGCACAGATACGCAGTATTTT | CASTPWGSLGSTDTQYF
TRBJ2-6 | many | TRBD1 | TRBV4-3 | TGCGCCAGCAGCCCATGGGGACAGGGTGGATCTGGGGCCAACGTCCTGACTTTC | CASSPWGQGGSGANVLTF
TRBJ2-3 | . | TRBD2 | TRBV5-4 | TGTGACAGCAGCCTTCGGCGGGAGGTCACAGATACGCAGTATTTT | CDSSLRREVTDTQYF
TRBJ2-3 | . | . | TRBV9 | TGTGCCAGCAGCGTAATGGGCGCAGATACGCAGTATTTT | CASSVMGADTQYF
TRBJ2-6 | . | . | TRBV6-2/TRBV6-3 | TGTGCCAGCAGTTACCCCGTATTGTCTGGGGCCCACGTCCTGCCTTTC | CASSYPVLSGAHVLPF
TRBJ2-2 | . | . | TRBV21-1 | TGTGCCAGCAGCAACGTTCGATTGGTTAGGGCAACGAACACCGGGGAGCTGTTTTTT | CASSNVRLVRATNTGELFF
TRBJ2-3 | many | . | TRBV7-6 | TGTGCCAGCAGCGAAGAAGCGGATACGCAGTATTTT | CASSEEADTQYF
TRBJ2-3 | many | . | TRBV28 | TGTGCCAGCAGGGGGTCTCGGACGCAGTATTTT | CASRGSRTQYF
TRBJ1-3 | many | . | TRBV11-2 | TGTGCCAGCAGCTTAGATGTGTATTCTGGAAACACCATATATTTT | CASSLDVYSGNTIYF
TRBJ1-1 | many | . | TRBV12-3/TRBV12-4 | TGTGCCAGCAGGGGGACCCACACTGAAGCTTTCTTT | CASRGTHTEAFF
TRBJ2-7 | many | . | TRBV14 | TGTGCCAGCAGCCAAGGCCCCAATCAGGGCGCCGAGCAGTACTTC | CASSQGPNQGAEQYF
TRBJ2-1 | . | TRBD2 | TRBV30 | TGTGCCTGGGACCTCCATAGCGGGGAGTACAATGAGCAGTTCTTC | CAWDLHSGEYNEQFF
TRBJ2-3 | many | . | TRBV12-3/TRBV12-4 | TGTGCCAGCAGTTTAGGAAAGTTCCCTAGCACAGATACGCAGTATTTT | CASSLGKFPSTDTQYF
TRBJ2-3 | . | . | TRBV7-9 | TGTGCCAGCTTTGTCCCGCCAGATACGCAGTATTTT | CASFVPPDTQYF
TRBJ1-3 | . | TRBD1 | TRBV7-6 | TGTGCCAGCAGCTCGGCGGGACAGCCAACTAATCACTCTGGAAACACCATATATTTT | CASSSAGQPTNHSGNTIYF
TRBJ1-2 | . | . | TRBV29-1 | TGCAGCGTTGAGAGATTGTATGGCTACACCTTC | CSVERLYGYTF
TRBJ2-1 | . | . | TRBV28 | TGTGCCAGCAGTTTCCCCCATCCCCCTAGCAACAATGAGCAGTTCTTC | CASSFPHPPSNNEQFF
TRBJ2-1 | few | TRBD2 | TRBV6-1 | TGTGCCAGCGCTTGGGGAGGGTACAATGAGCAGTTCTTC | CASAWGGYNEQFF
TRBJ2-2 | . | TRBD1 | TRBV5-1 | TGCGCCAGCAGCGCAGAGAGCACAGGGGGCACCGGGGAGCTGTTTTTT | CASSAESTGGTGELFF
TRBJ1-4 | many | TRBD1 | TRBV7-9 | TGTGCCAGCAGCCCAGGGACAGGCAATGAAAAACTGTTTTTT | CASSPGTGNEKLFF
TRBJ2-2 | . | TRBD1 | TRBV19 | TGTGCCAAGGGGCCAGTAGTATTGAAGGGGACAGGGGACACCGGGGAGCTGTTTTTT | CAKGPVVLKGTGDTGELFF
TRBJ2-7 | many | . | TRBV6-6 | TGTGCCAGCAGCCCCCGGGAGAACTCCTACGAGCAGTACTTC | CASSPRENSYEQYF
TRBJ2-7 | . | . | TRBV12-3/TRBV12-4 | TGTGCCAGCACGGGGACCGGGGGGCAAGAGCAGTACTTC | CASTGTGGQEQYF
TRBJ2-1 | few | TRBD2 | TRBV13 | TGTGCCAGCAGCTCCGGGGGACTAGCGGGAGATGAGCAGTTCTTC | CASSSGGLAGDEQFF
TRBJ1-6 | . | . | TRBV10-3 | TGTGCCATCAGTGATCCAGGGGTAGGATCACCCCTCCACTTT | CAISDPGVGSPLHF
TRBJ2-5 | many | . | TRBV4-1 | TGCGCCAGCAGCCAAGTCCACGGGGGGTCCGGACAGCAAGAGACCCAGTACTTC | CASSQVHGGSGQQETQYF
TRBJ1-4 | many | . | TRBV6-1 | TGTGCCAGCAGTAGCGAAGTCTCAACTAATGAAAAACTGTTTTTT | CASSSEVSTNEKLFF
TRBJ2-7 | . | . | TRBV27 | TGTGCCAGCAGCCTCACCGCTGGGGGCGCTTTCTTCGAGCAGTACTTC | CASSLTAGGAFFEQYF
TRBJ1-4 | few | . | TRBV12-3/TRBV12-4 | TGTGCCAGCAGTTTAAACGGGGGCCAGAATAATGAAAAACTGTTTTTT | CASSLNGGQNNEKLFF
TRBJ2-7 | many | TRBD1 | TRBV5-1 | TGCGCCAGCAGCTTGCCCACAGAGACAGGGAAATACTCCTACGAGCAGTACTTC | CASSLPTETGKYSYEQYF
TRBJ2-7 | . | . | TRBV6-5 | TGTGCCAGCAGTTATTTAGGGGTAGGCTACGAGCAGTACTTC | CASSYLGVGYEQYF
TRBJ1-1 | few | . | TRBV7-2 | TGTGCCAGCAGCTTTCGGAGGGGTTCCACTGAAGCTTTCTTT | CASSFRRGSTEAFF
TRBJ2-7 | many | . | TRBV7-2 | TGTGCCAGCACCATCGGTGCCGGCTCCTACGAGCAGTACTTC | CASTIGAGSYEQYF